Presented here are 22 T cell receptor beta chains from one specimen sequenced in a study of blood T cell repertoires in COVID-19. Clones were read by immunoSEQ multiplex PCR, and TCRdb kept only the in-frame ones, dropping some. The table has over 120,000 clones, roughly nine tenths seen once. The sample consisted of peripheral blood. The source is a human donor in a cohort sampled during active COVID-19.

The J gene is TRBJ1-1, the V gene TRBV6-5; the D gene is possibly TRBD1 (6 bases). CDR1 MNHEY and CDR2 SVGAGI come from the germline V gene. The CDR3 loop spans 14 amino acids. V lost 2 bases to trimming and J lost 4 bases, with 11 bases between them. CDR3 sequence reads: CASSYAGEGTEAFF. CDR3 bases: TGTGCCAGCAGTTACGCAGGGGAAGGCACTGAAGCTTTCTTT.

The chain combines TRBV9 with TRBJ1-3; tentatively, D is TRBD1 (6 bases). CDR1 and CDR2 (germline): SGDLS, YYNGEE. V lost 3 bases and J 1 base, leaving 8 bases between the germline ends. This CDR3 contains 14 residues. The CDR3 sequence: CASSEGQSGNTIYF. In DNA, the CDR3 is TGTGCCAGCAGCGAGGGACAATCTGGAAACACCATATATTTT.

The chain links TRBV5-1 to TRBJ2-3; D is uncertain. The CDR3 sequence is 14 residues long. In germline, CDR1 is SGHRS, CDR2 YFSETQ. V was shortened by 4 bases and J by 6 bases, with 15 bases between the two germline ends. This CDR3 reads CASSQRDHLDTQYF. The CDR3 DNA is TGCGCCAGCAGCCAAAGAGATCACCTTGATACGCAGTATTTT.

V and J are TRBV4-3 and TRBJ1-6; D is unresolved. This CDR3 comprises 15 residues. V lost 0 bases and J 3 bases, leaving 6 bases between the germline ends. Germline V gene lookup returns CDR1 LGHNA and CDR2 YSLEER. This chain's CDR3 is CASSQESIYNSPLHF. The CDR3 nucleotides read TGCGCCAGCAGCCAAGAGAGTATCTATAATTCACCCCTCCACTTT.

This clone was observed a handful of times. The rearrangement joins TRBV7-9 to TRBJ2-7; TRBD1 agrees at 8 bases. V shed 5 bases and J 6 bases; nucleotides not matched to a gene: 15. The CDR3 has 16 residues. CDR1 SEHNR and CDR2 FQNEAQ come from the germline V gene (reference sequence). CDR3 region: CASSTWTGPSKGEQYF. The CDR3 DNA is TGTGCCAGCAGCACCTGGACAGGGCCATCTAAGGGCGAGCAGTACTTC.

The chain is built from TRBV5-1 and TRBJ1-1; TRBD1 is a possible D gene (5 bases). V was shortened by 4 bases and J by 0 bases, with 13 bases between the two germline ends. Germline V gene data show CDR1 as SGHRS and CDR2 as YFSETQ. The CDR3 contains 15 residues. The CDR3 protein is CASSPRGGMNTEAFF. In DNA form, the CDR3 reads TGCGCCAGCAGCCCCCGGGGGGGGATGAACACTGAAGCTTTCTTT.

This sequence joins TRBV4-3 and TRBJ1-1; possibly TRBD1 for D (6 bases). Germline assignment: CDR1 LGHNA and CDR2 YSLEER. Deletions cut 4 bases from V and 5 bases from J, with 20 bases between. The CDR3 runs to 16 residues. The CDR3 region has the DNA TGCGCCAGCAGCCGTGCCCCCTTCAGGGGTGGGACTGAAGCTTTCTTT. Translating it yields CASSRAPFRGGTEAFF.

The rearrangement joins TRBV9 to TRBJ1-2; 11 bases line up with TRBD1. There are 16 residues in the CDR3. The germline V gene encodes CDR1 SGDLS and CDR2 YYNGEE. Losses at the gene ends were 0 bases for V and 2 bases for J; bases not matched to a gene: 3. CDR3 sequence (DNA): TGTGCCAGCAGCGTAGATTGGGACAGGGGGAACTATGGCTACACCTTC. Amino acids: CASSVDWDRGNYGYTF.

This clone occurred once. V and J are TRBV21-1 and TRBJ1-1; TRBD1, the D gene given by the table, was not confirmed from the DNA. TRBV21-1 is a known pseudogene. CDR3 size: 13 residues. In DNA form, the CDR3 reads TGTGCCAGCAGCGTTAGATTCCGGACAGCCAAAGTCTTT. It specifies CASSVRFRTAKVF.

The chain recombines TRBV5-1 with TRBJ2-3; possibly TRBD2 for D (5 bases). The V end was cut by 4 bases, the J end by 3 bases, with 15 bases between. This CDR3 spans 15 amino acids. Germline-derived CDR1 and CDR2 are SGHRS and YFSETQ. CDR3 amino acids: CASSGQGSGTDTQYF. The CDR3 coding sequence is TGCGCCAGCAGCGGGCAAGGGAGTGGGACAGATACGCAGTATTTT.

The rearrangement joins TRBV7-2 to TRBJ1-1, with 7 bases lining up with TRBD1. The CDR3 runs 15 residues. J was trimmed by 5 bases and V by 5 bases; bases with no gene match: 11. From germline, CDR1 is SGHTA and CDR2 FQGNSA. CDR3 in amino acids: CASSPIRQGRTEAFF. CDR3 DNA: TGTGCCAGCAGCCCAATCCGACAGGGCCGGACTGAAGCTTTCTTT.

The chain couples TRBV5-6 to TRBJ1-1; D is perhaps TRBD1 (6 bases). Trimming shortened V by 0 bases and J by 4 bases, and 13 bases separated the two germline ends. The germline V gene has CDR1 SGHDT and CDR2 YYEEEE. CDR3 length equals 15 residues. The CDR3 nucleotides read TGTGCCAGCAGCTTGGGACCCCAGGGGAGCACTGAAGCTTTCTTT. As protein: CASSLGPQGSTEAFF.

CDR3 nucleotide sequence: TGTGCCACCAGTGAGGCAGGGTTTGGTGGCTACACCTTC. Protein: CATSEAGFGGYTF. The V and J genes are TRBV24-1 and TRBJ1-2, with D possibly matching TRBD1 (5 bases). The germline V and J ends were trimmed by 4 bases and 7 bases, with 12 bases remaining between them. The V gene's germline CDR1 is KGHDR and CDR2 SFDVKD. The CDR3 totals 13 residues.

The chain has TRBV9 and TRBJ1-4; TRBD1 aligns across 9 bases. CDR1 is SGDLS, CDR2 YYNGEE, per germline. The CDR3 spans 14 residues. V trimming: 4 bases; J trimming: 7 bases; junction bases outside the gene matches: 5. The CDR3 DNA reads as TGTGCCAGCAGCCTGGGACAGGGAGCTGAAAAACTGTTTTTT. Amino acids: CASSLGQGAEKLFF.

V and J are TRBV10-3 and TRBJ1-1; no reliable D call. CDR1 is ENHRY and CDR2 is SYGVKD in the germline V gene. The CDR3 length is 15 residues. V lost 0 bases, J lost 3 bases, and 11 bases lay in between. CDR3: CAISESPGSYTEAFF. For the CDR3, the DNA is TGTGCCATCAGTGAGTCCCCGGGTAGCTACACTGAAGCTTTCTTT.

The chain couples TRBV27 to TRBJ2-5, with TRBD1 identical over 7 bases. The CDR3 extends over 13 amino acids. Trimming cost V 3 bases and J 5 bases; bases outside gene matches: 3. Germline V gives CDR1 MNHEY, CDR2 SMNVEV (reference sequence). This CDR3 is CASSFDRDETQYF. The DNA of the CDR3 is TGTGCCAGCAGTTTCGACAGGGACGAGACCCAGTACTTC.

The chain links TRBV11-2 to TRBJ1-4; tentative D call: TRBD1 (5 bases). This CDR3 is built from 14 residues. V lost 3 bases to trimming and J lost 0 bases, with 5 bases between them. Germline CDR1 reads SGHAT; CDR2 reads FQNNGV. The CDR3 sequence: CASSLTATNEKLFF. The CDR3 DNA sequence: TGTGCCAGCAGCTTGACAGCAACTAATGAAAAACTGTTTTTT.

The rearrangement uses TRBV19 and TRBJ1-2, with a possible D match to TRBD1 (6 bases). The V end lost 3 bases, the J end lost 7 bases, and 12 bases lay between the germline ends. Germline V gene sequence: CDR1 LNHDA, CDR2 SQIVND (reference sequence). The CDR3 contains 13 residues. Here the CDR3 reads CASSIQGSGGYTF. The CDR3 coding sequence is TGTGCCAGTAGTATCCAGGGGTCGGGTGGCTACACCTTC. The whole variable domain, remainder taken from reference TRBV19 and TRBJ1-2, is DGGITQSPKYLFRKEGQNVTLSCEQNLNHDAMYWYRQDPGQGLRLIYYSQIVNDFQKGDIAEGYSVSREKKESFPLTVTSAQKNPTAFYLCASSIQGSGGYTFGSGTRLTVV.

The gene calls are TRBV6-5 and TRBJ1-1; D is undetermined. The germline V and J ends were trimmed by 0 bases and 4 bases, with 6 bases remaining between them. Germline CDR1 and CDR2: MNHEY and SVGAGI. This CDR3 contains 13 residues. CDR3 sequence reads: CASSYSLSTEAFF. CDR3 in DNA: TGTGCCAGCAGTTACTCCCTGAGCACTGAAGCTTTCTTT.

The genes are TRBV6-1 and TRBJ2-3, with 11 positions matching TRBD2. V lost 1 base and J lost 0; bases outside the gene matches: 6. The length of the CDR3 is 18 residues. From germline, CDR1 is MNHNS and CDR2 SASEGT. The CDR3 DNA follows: TGTGCCAGCAGTGAAGGGCTCCTAGCGGGGGGCAGCACAGATACGCAGTATTTT. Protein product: CASSEGLLAGGSTDTQYF.

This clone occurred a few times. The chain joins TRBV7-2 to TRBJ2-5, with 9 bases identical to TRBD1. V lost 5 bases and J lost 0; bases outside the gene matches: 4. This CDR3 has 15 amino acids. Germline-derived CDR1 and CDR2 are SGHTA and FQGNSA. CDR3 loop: CASSLDRGNQETQYF. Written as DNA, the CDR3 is TGTGCCAGCAGCCTGGACAGGGGCAACCAAGAGACCCAGTACTTC.

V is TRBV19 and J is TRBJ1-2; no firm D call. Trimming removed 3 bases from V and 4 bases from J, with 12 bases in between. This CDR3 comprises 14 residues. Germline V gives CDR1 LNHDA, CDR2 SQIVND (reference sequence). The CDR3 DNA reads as TGTGCCAGTAGTATGGTCCTCGCGGGCTATGGCTACACCTTC. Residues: CASSMVLAGYGYTF.